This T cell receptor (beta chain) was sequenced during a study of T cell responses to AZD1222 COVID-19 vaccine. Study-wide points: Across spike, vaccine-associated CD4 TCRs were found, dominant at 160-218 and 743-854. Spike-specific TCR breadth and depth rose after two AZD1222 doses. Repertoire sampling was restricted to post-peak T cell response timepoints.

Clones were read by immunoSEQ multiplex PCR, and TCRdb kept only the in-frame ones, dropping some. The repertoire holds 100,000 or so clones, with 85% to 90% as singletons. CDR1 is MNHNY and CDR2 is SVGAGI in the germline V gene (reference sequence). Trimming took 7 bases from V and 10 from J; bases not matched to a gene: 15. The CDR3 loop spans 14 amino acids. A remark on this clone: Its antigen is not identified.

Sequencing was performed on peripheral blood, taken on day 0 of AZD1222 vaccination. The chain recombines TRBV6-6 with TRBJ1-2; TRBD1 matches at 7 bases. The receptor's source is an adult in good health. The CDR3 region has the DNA TGTGCCAGCACGGGTGGTCAGGGGGTCTTTTACTACACCTTC. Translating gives CASTGGQGVFYYTF.